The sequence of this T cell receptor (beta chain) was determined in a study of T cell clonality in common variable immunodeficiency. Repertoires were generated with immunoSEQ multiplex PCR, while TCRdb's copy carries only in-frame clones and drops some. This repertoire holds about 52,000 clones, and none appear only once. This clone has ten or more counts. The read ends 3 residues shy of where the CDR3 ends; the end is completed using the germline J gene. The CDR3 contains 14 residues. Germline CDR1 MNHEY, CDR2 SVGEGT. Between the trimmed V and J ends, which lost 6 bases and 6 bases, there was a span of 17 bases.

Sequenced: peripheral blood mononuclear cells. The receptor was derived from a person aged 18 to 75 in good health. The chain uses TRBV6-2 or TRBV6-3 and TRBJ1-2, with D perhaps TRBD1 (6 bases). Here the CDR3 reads CASSLLGALDGYTF. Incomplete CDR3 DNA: TGTGCCAGCAGCCTCCTGGGGGCATTGGATGGC.